This TCR beta chain is from a study of spatial heterogeneity in lung cancer. Study details: More than nine raw reads, on average, carried each unique TCR and UMI combination.

Sample time point: sample taken at primary tumor resection. No cells were sorted before sequencing. The whole RNA sequenced was extracted from tumor, nontumor lung or frozen PBMC. Every TCR cDNA molecule bore its own unique molecular identifier. MiXCR, run by TCRdb on the 5' RACE reads, gives a single entry per CDR3 protein. This sample has approximately 40,000 distinct CDR3 sequences; around 7% occur once, and the top ten carry under 30%. The table lists this clonotype with many counts. Germline CDR1 reads SNHLY; CDR2 reads FYNNEI. The CDR3 spans 12 residues. The germline V and J ends were trimmed by 6 bases and 6 bases, with 9 bases remaining between them.

The TCR comes from a male donor with early-stage non-small cell lung cancer. The chain joins TRBV2 to TRBJ2-1; D is perhaps TRBD1 (5 bases). Material: PBMCs, obtained at surgery. The CDR3 loop is CASRPQGNEQFF. In nucleotides, the CDR3 is TGTGCCAGCAGACCCCAGGGCAATGAGCAGTTCTTC.